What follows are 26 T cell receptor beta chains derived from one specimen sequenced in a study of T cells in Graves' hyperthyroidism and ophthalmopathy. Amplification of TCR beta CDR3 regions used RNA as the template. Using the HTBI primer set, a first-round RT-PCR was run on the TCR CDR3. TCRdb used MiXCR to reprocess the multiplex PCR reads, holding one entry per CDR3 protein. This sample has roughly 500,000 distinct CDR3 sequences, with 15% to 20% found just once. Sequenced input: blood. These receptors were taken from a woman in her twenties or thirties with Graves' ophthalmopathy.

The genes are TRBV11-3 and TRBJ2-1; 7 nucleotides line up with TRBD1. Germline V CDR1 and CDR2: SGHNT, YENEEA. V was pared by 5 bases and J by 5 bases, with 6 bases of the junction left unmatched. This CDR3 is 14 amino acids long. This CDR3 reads CASSRGGSNNEQFF. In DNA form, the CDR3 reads TGTGCCAGCAGCCGAGGGGGCAGTAACAATGAGCAGTTCTTC. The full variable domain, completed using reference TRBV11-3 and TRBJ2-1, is EAGVVQSPRYKIIEKKQPVAFWCNPISGHNTLYWYLQNLGQGPELLIRYENEEAVDDSQLPKDRFSAERLKGVDSTLKIQPAELGDSAVYLCASSRGGSNNEQFFGPGTRLTVL.

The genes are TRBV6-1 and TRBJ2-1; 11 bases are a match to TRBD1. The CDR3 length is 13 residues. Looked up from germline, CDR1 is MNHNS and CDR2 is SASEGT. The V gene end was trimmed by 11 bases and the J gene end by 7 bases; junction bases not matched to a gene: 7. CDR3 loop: CAVRGQGANEQFF. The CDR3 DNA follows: TGTGCCGTCCGCGGACAGGGGGCAAATGAGCAGTTCTTC.

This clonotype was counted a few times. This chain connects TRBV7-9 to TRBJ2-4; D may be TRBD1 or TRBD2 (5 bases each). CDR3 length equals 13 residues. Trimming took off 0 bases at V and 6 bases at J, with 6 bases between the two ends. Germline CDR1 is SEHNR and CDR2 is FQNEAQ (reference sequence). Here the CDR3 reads CASSLAGTNIQYF. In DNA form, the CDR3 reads TGTGCCAGCAGCTTAGCAGGGACAAACATTCAGTACTTC.

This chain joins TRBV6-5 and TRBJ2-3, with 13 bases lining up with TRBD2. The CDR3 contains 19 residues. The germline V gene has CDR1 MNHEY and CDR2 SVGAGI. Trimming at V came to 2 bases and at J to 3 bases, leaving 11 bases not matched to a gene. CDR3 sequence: CASSYPIGRTSGRTDTQYF. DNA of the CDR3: TGTGCCAGCAGTTACCCCATCGGTCGGACTAGCGGGAGAACAGATACGCAGTATTTT.

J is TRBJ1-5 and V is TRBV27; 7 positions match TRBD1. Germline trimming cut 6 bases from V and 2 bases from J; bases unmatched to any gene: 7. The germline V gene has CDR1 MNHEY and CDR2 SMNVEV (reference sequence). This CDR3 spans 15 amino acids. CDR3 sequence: CASSKITGGNQPQHF. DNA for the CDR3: TGTGCCAGCAGCAAAATAACAGGGGGCAATCAGCCCCAGCATTTT.

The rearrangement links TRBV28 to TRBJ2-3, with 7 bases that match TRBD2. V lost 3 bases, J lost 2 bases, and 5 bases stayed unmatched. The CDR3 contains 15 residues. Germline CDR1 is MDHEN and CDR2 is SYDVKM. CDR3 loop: CASSLWSGTTDTQYF. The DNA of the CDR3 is TGTGCCAGCAGTTTGTGGAGCGGGACCACAGATACGCAGTATTTT.

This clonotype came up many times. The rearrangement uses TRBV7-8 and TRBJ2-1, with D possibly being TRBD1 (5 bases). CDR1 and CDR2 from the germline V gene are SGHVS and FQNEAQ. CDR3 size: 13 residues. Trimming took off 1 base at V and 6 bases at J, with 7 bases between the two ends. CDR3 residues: CASSLDRPNEQFF. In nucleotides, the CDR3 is TGTGCCAGCAGCTTAGACAGGCCCAATGAGCAGTTCTTC.

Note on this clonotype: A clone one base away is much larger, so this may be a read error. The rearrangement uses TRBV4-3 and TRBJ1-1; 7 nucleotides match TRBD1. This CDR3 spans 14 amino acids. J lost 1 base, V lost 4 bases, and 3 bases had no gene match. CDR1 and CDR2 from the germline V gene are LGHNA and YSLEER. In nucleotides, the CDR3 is TGCGCCAGCAGCCGTAGGACAGGGAACACTGAAGCTTTCTTT. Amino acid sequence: CASSRRTGNTEAFF.

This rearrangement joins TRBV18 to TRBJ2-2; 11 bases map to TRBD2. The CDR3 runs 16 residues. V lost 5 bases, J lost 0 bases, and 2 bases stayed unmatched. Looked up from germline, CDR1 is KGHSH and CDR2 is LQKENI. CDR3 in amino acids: CASSGLAGANTGELFF. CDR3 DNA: TGTGCCAGCTCAGGACTAGCGGGTGCGAACACCGGGGAGCTGTTTTTT. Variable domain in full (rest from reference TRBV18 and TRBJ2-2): NAGVMQNPRHLVRRRGQEARLRCSPMKGHSHVYWYRQLPEEGLKFMVYLQKENIIDESGMPKERFSAEFPKEGPSILRIQQVVRGDSAAYFCASSGLAGANTGELFFGEGSRLTVL.

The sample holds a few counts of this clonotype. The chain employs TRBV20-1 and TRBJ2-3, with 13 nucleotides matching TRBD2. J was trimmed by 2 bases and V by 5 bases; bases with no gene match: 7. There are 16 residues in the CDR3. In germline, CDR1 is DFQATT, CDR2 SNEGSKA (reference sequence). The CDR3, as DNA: TGCAGTGCTTTAGCCGGGACTAGCGGGATCACAGATACGCAGTATTTT. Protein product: CSALAGTSGITDTQYF.

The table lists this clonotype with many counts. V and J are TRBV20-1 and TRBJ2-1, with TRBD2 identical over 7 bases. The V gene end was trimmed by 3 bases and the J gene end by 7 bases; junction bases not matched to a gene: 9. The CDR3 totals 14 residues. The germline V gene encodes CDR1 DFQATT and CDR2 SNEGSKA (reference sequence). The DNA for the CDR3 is TGCAGTGCTAGTCTCGCGGGGGTGGGGAATGAGCAGTTCTTC. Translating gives CSASLAGVGNEQFF.

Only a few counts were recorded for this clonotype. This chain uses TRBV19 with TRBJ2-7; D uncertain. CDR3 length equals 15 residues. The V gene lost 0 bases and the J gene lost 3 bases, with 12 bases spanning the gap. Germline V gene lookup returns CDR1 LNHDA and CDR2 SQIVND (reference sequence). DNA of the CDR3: TGTGCCAGTAGTATAGAGGGAACGGCTAGCTACGAGCAGTACTTC. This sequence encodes CASSIEGTASYEQYF.

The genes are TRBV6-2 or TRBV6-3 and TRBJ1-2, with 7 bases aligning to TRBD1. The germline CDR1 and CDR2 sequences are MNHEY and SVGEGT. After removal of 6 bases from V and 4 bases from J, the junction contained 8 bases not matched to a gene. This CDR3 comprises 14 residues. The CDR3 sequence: CASSIKQGSYGYTF. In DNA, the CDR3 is TGTGCCAGCAGCATTAAACAGGGGAGCTATGGCTACACCTTC.

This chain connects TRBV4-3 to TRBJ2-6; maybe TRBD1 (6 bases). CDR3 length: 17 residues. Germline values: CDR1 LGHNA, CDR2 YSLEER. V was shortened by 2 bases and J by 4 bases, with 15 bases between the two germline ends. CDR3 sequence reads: CASSQNRAGTGANVLTF. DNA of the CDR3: TGCGCCAGCAGCCAAAACAGGGCAGGGACCGGGGCCAACGTCCTGACTTTC.

This CDR3 reads CASSLVDIGGELFF. In DNA form, the CDR3 reads TGCGCCAGCAGCCTTGTGGACATTGGCGGGGAGCTGTTTTTT. The chain has TRBV5-1 and TRBJ2-2; weak D call: TRBD1 (5 bases). CDR3 size: 14 residues. Deletions cut 4 bases from V and 7 bases from J, with 14 bases between. Germline V gene sequence: CDR1 SGHRS, CDR2 YFSETQ. Based on the CDR3 plus reference TRBV5-1 and TRBJ2-2, the full variable domain is KAGVTQTPRYLIKTRGQQVTLSCSPISGHRSVSWYQQTPGQGLQFLFEYFSETQRNKGNFPGRFSGRQFSNSRSEMNVSTLELGDSALYLCASSLVDIGGELFFGEGSRLTVL.

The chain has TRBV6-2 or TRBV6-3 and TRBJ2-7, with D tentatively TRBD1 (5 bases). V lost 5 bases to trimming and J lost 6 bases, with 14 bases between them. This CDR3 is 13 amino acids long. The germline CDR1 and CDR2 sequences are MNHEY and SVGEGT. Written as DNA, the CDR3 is TGTGCCAGCAGTCCGACAGAAGCCTCCGAGCAGTACTTC. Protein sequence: CASSPTEASEQYF.

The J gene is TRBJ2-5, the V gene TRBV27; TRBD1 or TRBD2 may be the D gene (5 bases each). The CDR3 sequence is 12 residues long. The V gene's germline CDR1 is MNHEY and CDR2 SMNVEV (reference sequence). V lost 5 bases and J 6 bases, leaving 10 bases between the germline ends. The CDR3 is CASSVEGQTQYF. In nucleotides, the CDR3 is TGTGCCAGCAGTGTAGAGGGGCAGACCCAGTACTTC.

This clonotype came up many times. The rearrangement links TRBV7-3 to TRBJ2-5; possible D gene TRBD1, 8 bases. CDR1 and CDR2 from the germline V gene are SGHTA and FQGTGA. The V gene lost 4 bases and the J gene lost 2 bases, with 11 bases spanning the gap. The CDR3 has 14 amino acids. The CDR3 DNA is TGTGCCAGCAGCTCACAGGGGGGGCAAGAGACCCAGTACTTC. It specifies CASSSQGGQETQYF.

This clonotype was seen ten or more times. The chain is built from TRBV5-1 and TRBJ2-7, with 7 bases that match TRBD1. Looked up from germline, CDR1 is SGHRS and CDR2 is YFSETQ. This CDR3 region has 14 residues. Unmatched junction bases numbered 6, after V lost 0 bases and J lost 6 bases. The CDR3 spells CASSLEGARGEQYF. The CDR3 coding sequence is TGCGCCAGCAGCTTGGAGGGGGCACGAGGCGAGCAGTACTTC.

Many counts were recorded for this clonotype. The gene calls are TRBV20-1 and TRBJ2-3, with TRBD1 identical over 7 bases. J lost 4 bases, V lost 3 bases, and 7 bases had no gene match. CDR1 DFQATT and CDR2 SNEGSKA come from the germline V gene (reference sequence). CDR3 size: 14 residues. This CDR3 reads CSARAGGRADTQYF. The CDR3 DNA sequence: TGCAGTGCTAGGGCAGGGGGTCGGGCAGATACGCAGTATTTT.

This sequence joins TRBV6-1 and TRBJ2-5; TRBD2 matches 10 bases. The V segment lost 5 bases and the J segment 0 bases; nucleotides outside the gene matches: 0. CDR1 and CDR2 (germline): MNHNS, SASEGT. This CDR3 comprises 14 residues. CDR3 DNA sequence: TGTGCCAGCAGTCTAGCGGGGGACCAAGAGACCCAGTACTTC. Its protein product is CASSLAGDQETQYF.

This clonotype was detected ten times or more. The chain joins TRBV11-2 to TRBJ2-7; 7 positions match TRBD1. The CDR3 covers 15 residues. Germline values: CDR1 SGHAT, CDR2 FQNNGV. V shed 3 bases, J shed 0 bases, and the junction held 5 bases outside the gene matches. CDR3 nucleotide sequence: TGTGCCAGCAGCTTTCCCCCAGGGGGCTCCTACGAGCAGTACTTC. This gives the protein CASSFPPGGSYEQYF.

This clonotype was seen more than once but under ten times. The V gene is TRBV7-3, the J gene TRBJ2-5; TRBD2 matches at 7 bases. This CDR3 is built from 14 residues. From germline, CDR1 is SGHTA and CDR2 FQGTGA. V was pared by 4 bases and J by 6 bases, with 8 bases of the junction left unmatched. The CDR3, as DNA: TGTGCCAGCAGCTCCAGTGGGGGGGGACAGACCCAGTACTTC. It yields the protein CASSSSGGGQTQYF.

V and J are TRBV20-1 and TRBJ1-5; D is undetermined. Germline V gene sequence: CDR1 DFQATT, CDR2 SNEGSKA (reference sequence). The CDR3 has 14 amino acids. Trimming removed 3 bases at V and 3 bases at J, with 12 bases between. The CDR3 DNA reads TGCAGTGCTAGTAGGTCCGGATTCAATCAGCCCCAGCATTTT. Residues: CSASRSGFNQPQHF.

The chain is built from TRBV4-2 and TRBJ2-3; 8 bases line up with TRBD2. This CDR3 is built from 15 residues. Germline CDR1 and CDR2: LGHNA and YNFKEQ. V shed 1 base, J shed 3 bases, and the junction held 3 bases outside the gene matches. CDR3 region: CASSQVGTRTDTQYF. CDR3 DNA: TGTGCCAGCAGCCAAGTCGGGACTAGAACAGATACGCAGTATTTT.

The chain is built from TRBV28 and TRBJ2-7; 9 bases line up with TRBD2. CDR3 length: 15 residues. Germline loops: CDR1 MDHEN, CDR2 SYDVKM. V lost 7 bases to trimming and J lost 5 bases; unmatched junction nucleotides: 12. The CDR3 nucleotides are TGTGCCAGCACCCAAGGGGCTAGCGGGATGAACGAGCAGTACTTC. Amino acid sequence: CASTQGASGMNEQYF.